This entry describes one T cell receptor (beta chain). These data come from a study of blood T cell repertoires in COVID-19. The overall study: The samples span acute and convalescent COVID-19 from the United States, Italy and Spain. The cDNA or gDNA used as material had been derived from T cells, B-cell-depleted T cells, or PBMCs.

As processed by the authors: For nucleated cells, counts were estimated from reference gene primer amplification. TCRdb keeps only in-frame clones here, not all; method: immunoSEQ multiplex PCR. Clonal size and the V and J genes are those of that table, whereas D and trimming came from the DNA. Among some 220,000 clones listed, roughly 85% were seen once. While infection was still active, Seattle patients were enrolled and then followed longitudinally. The sequence derives from a woman in her sixties or seventies with COVID-19, enrolled during active disease. Sequencing was performed on peripheral blood.

The DNA of the CDR3 is TGTGCCAGCAGCTTAACCCCTAGCGGAACTAACAATGAGCAGTTCTTC. Protein sequence: CASSLTPSGTNNEQFF. The chain has TRBV7-3 and TRBJ2-1; 7 nucleotides align to TRBD2. Germline values: CDR1 SGHTA, CDR2 FQGTGA. The V segment lost 0 bases and the J segment 5 bases; nucleotides outside the gene matches: 7. This CDR3 is built from 16 residues.